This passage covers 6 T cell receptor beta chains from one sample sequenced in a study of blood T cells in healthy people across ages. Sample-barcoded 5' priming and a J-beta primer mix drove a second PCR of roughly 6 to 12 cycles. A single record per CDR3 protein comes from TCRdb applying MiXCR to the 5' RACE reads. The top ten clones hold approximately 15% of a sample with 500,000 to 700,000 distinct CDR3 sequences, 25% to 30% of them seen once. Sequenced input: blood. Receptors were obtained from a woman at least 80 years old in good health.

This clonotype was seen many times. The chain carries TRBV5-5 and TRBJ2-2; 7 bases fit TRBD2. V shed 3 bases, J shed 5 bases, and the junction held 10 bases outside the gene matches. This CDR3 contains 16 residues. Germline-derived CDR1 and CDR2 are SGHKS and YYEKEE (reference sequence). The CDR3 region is CASSWGGDYGTGELFF. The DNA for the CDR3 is TGTGCCAGCAGCTGGGGAGGGGACTACGGGACCGGGGAGCTGTTTTTT.

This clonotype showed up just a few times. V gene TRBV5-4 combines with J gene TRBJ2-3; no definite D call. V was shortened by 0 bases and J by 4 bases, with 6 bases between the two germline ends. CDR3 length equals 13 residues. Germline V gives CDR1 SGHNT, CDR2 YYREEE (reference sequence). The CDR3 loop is CASSLAPSDTQYF. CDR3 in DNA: TGTGCCAGCAGCTTGGCCCCATCAGATACGCAGTATTTT.

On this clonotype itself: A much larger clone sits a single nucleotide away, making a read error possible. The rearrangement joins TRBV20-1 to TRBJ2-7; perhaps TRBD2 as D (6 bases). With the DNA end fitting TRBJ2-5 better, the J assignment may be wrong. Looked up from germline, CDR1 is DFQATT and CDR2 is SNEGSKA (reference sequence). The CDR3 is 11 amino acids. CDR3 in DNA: TGCAGGGCTACGATGGGAGGGACCCAGTACTTC. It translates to CRATMGGTQYF.

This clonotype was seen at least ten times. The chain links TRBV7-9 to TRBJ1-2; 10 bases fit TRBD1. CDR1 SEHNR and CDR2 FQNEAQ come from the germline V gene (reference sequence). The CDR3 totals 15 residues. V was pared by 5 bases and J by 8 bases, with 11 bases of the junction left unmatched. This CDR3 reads CASSAAGTGAWGYTF. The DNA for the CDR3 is TGTGCCAGCAGCGCCGCCGGGACAGGGGCTTGGGGCTACACCTTC. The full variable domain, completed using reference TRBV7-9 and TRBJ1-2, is DTGVSQNPRHKITKRGQNVTFRCDPISEHNRLYWYRQTLGQGPEFLTYFQNEAQLEKSRLLSDRFSAERPKGSFSTLEIQRTEQGDSAMYLCASSAAGTGAWGYTFGSGTRLTVV.

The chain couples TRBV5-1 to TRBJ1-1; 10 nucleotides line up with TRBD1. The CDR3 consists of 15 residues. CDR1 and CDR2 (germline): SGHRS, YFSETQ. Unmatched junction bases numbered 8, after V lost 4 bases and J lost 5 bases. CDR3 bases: TGCGCCAGCAGCACGACCGGGACAGGGGCTACTGAAGCTTTCTTT. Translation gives CASSTTGTGATEAFF. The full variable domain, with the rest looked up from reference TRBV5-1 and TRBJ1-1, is KAGVTQTPRYLIKTRGQQVTLSCSPISGHRSVSWYQQTPGQGLQFLFEYFSETQRNKGNFPGRFSGRQFSNSRSEMNVSTLELGDSALYLCASSTTGTGATEAFFGQGTRLTVV.

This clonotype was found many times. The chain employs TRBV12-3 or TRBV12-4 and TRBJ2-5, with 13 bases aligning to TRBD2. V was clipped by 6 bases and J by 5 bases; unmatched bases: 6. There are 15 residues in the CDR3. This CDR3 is CASRTSGGARETQYF. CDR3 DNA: TGTGCCAGCAGAACTAGCGGGGGGGCCCGGGAGACCCAGTACTTC.